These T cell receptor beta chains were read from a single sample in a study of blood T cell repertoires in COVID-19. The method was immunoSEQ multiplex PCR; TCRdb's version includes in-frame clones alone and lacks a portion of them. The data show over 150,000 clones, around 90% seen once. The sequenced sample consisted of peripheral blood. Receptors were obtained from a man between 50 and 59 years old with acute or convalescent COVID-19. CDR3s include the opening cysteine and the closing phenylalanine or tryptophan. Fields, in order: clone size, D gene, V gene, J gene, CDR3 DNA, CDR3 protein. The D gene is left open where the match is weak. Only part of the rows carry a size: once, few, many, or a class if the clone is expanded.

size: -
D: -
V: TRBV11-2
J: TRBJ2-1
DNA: TGTGCCAGCAGCTTAGACAGGGTTCGTGAGCAGTTCTTC
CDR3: CASSLDRVREQFF

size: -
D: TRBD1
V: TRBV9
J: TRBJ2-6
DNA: TGTGCCAGCAGCGTAGGACAGGGCGAGCTCAACTCTGGGGCCAACGTCCTGACTTTC
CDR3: CASSVGQGELNSGANVLTF

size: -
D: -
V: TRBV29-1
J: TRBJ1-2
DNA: TGCAGCGTTGATCACGCCGCGGGCTACACCTTC
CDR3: CSVDHAAGYTF

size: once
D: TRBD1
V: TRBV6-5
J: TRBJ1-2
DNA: TGTGCCAGCAGGGCCGACAGGGGGGTGAAGGGCTACACCTTC
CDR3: CASRADRGVKGYTF

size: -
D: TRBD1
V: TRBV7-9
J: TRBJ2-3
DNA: TGTGCCAGCAGCAGAAGGACAGGGCAAAGCACAGATACGCAGTATTTT
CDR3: CASSRRTGQSTDTQYF

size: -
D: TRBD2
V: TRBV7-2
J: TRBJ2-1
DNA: TGTGCCAGCAGCCTCCAGCGGGGGGGCTACAATGAGCAGTTCTTC
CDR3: CASSLQRGGYNEQFF

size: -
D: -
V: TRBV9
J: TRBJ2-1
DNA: TGTGCCAGCAGCGTCACCGGGAGCGGAAATGAGCAGTTCTTC
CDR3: CASSVTGSGNEQFF

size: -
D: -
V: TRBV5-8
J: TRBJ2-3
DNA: TGTGCCAGCAGCCCCGGGGTAGGTGGCACAGATACGCAGTATTTT
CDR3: CASSPGVGGTDTQYF

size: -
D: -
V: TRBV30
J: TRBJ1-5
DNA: TGTGCCTGGAGTGTAATAGGGCAGGGTCGGCAGCCCCAGCATTTT
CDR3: CAWSVIGQGRQPQHF

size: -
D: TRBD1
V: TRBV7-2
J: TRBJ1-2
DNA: TGTGCCAGCAGCTTACTTGTGCAGGGGGCGGGTTATGGCTACACCTTC
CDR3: CASSLLVQGAGYGYTF

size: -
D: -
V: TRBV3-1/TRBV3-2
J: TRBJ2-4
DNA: TGTGCCAGCAGCCAAGTGTGGGGGGACATTCAGTACTTC
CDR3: CASSQVWGDIQYF

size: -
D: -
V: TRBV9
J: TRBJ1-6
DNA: TGTGCCAACAGCGCCTGGGGGGGGAGTTCACCCCTCCACTTT
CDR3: CANSAWGGSSPLHF

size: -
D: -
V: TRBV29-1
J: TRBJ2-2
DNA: TGCAGCGTTGAAAAATTGAACAGAGCGAACACCGGGGAGCTGTTTTTT
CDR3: CSVEKLNRANTGELFF

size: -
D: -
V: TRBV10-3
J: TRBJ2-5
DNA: TGTGCCATCAGTGAGTCGATCGGAGCTCAAGAGACCCAGTACTTC
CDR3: CAISESIGAQETQYF

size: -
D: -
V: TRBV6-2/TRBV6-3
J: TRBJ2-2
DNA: TGTGCCAGCAGTTACTCTAGAAACACCGGGGAGCTGTTTTTT
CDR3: CASSYSRNTGELFF

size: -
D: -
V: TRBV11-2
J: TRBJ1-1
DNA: TGTGCCAGCAGCGGAGCAGTAGGGGGCACTGAAGCTTTCTTT
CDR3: CASSGAVGGTEAFF

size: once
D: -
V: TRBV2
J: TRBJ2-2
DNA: TGTGCCAGCAGTGAAACGCAGGGAGGGCTGTTTTTT
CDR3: CASSETQGGLFF

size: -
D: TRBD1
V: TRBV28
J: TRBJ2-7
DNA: TGTGCCAGCACCCCTCCTGTGGGGACAGGGGAATACGAGCAGTACTTC
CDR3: CASTPPVGTGEYEQYF

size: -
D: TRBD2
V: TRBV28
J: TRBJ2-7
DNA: TGTGCCAGCAGCTCTTTCCCCCGGGAGGAGCACGAGCAGTACTTC
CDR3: CASSSFPREEHEQYF

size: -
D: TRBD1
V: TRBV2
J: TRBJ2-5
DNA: TGTGCCAGCAGTAGGGACAGGCACTTTGAGACCCAGTACTTC
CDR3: CASSRDRHFETQYF

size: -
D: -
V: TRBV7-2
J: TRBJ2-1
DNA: TGTGCCAGCAGCTTAGATGGGCAGGGGTTGAGCTCCTACAATGAGCAGTTCTTC
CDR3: CASSLDGQGLSSYNEQFF

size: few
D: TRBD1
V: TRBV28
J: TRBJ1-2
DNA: TGTGCCAGCAGTTTAATGACAGGGGAGTATGGCTACACCTTC
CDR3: CASSLMTGEYGYTF

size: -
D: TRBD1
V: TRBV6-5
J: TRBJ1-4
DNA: TGTGCCAGCAGTTACGGGGACAGGGAAGTTGAAAAACTGTTTTTT
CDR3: CASSYGDREVEKLFF

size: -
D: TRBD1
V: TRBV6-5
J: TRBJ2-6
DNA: TGTGCCAGCAGGCCACAGGGGGCCGGGGCCAACGTCCTGACTTTC
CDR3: CASRPQGAGANVLTF

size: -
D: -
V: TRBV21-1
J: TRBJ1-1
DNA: TGTGCCAGCAGCAAATGGGGCCAGTCCAGGGGGAACACTGAAGCTTTCTTT
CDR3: CASSKWGQSRGNTEAFF

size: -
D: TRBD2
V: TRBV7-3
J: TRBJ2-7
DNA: TGTGCCAGCAGCTTAGCGGGAGGATCTCATTACGAGCAGTACTTC
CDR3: CASSLAGGSHYEQYF

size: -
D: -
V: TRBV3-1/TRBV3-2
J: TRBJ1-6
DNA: TGTGCCAGCAGCCAAGAAGGGACTCTCAATTCACCCCTCCACTTT
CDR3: CASSQEGTLNSPLHF

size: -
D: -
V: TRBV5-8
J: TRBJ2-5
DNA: TGTGCCAGCAGCTTGGGGCGGAACCAAGAGACCCAGTACTTC
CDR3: CASSLGRNQETQYF

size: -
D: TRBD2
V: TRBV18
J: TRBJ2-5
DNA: TGTGCCAGCTCACCACGAGAGGGTGTAGCGGGAGTTGAGACCCAGTACTTC
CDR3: CASSPREGVAGVETQYF

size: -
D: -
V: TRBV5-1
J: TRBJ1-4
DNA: TGCGCCAGCAGCCGAACAGGGTTGGTGGTTAATGAAAAACTGTTTTTT
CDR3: CASSRTGLVVNEKLFF

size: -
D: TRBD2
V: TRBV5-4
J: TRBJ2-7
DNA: TGTGCGGGTAGCGGGAGGTCCTCAACTTCCGAGCAGTACTTC
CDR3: CAGSGRSSTSEQYF

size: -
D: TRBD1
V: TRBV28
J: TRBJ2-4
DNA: TGTGCCAGCAGCAGCGGACAGATCAGGGGGATTCAGTACTTC
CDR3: CASSSGQIRGIQYF

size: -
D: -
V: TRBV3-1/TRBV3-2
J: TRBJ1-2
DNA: TGTGCCAGCAGCCAACTCGGCGGAGGAAGTAACTATGGCTACACCTTC
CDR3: CASSQLGGGSNYGYTF

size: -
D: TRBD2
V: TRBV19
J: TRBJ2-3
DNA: TGTGCCAGTAGTATAGGGGCGGGGGCAGATACGCAGTATTTT
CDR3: CASSIGAGADTQYF

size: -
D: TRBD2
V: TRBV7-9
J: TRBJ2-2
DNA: TGTGCCGGGGGACTAGCTCGGGCAGGGGAGCTGTTTTTT
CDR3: CAGGLARAGELFF

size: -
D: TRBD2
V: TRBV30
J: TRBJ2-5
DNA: TGTGCCTGGAGTGTTTGGGGACTAGCTGTTGGGACCCAGTACTTC
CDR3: CAWSVWGLAVGTQYF

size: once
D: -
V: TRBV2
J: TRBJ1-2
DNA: TGTGCCAGCAGTGAACTACGGGACACGTATGGCTACACCTTC
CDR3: CASSELRDTYGYTF

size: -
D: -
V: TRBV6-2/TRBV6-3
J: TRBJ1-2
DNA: TGTGCCAGCAGTTGGGCCAGGGAAGACTATGGCTACACCTTC
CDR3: CASSWAREDYGYTF

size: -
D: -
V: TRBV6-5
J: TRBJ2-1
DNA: TGTGCCAGCAGCGGAGGGCCATCCTACAATGAGCAGTTCTTC
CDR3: CASSGGPSYNEQFF

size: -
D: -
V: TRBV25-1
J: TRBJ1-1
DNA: TGTGCCAGCGTCCTAGTTGGCAGGGACACTGAAGCTTTCTTT
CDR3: CASVLVGRDTEAFF

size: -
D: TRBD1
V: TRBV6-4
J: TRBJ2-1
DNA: TGTGCCAGCAGTGACCCCCCGGGACAGGGCTACAATGAGCAGTTCTTC
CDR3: CASSDPPGQGYNEQFF

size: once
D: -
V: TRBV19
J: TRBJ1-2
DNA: TGTGCCAGTAGTCTGGGACAAGACTATGGCTACACCTTC
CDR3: CASSLGQDYGYTF

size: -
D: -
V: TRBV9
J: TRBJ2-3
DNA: TGTGCCAGCAGCGTAGGCGGAAGGGGTACCACAGATACGCAGTATTTT
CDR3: CASSVGGRGTTDTQYF

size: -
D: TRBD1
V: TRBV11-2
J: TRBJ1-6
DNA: TGTGCCAGCAGCCACGAGGGACAGGCGCTTTCACCCCTCCACTTT
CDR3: CASSHEGQALSPLHF

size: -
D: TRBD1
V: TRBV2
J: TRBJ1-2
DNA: TGTGCCAGCAGTGAAAGGCCGGGACAGTCCTATGGCTACACCTTC
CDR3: CASSERPGQSYGYTF

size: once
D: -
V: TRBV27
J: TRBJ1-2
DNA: TGTGCCAGCAGCCCCCAGGGTGATGGCTACACCTTC
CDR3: CASSPQGDGYTF

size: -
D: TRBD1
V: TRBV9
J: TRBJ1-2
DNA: TGTGCCAGCAGCGTAGAAGGGGGAAACAGGGGCTGGGCTAACTATGGCTACACCTTC
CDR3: CASSVEGGNRGWANYGYTF

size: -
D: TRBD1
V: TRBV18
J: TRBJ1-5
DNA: TGTGCCAGCACGGGGACAGCAAATCAGCCCCAGCATTTT
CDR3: CASTGTANQPQHF

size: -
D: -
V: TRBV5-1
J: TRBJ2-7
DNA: TGCGCCAGCGCCCCTCCACTAGGCTCTTTGGGCGAGCAGTACTTC
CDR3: CASAPPLGSLGEQYF

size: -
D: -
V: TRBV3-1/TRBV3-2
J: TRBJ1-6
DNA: TGTGCCAGCAGCCAAGATCCGCGCGGCGAGGGCTATAATTCACCCCTCCACTTT
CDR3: CASSQDPRGEGYNSPLHF

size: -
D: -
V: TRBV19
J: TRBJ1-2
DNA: TGTGCCAGTAGTATCGAGGGCAACTATGGCTACACCTTC
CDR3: CASSIEGNYGYTF

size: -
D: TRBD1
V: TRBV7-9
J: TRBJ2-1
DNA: TGTGCCAGCAGCTTAGTTGTGGTGACAGGGGTAAGTGATGAGCAGTTCTTC
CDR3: CASSLVVVTGVSDEQFF